The 28 T cell receptor beta chains below all came from one sample that was sequenced in a study of cytomegalovirus exposure and HLA in healthy donors. Use of 60 Vbeta and 13 Jbeta primers characterized the PCR. This table comes from immunoSEQ multiplex PCR, and its TCRdb copy is limited to in-frame clones, with some not included. The sample lists fewer than 150,000 clones, 73% occurring once. The material sequenced was PBMCs. All receptors derive from a human donor in good health.

This chain connects TRBV4-1 to TRBJ2-7, with 7 bases matching TRBD1. The CDR3 runs 14 residues. Germline trimming cut 4 bases from V and 5 bases from J; bases unmatched to any gene: 8. Germline V CDR1 and CDR2: MGHRA, YSYEKL. DNA for the CDR3: TGCGCCAGCAGCCCGACTGGGGACAGCAACGAGCAGTACTTC. Its translation: CASSPTGDSNEQYF.

V usage is TRBV18 and J usage is TRBJ2-4; 7 nucleotides match TRBD2. This CDR3 has 14 residues. The germline gives CDR1 KGHSH, CDR2 LQKENI. With 3 bases clipped from V and 6 bases from J, the junction kept 5 bases outside the gene matches. The CDR3 coding sequence is TGTGCCAGCTCACCTAATCCGGGAGGAAACATTCAGTACTTC. It codes for CASSPNPGGNIQYF.

The chain carries TRBV28 and TRBJ1-5, with a tentative D call TRBD1 (5 bases). V gave up 5 bases and J gave up 2 bases, with 19 bases separating them. This CDR3 is 17 amino acids long. Per germline, CDR1 MDHEN and CDR2 SYDVKM. The CDR3: CASSPRQSRRGNQPQHF. DNA for the CDR3: TGTGCCAGCAGTCCACGACAGTCCCGGAGGGGCAATCAGCCCCAGCATTTT.

This chain uses TRBV25-1 with TRBJ1-4; weak D call: TRBD1 (5 bases). Germline V CDR1 and CDR2: MGHDK, SYGVNS. Between the trimmed V and J ends, which lost 4 bases and 6 bases, there was a span of 9 bases. The CDR3 length is 13 residues. The CDR3 spells CASSAQGDEKLFF. Here the CDR3 DNA reads TGTGCCAGCAGTGCCCAGGGTGATGAAAAACTGTTTTTT.

The chain recombines TRBV11-1 with TRBJ1-1; perhaps TRBD1 as D (6 bases). Germline-derived CDR1 and CDR2 are SGHAT and FQDESV (reference sequence). The CDR3 has 12 amino acids. V was pared by 6 bases and J by 4 bases, with 9 bases between. CDR3 sequence: CASSTGSTEAFF. DNA for the CDR3: TGTGCCAGCAGTACAGGGTCCACTGAAGCTTTCTTT.

This chain links TRBV14 with TRBJ1-3; a weak D match, TRBD1 (5 bases). V shed 6 bases and J shed 0 bases, with 9 bases lying between them. The germline gives CDR1 SGHDN, CDR2 FVKESK. The CDR3 is made up of 14 amino acids. The CDR3 DNA reads TGTGCCAGCAGTCCGACAGCCTCTGGAAACACCATATATTTT. This gives the protein CASSPTASGNTIYF.

J is TRBJ2-1 and V is TRBV29-1, with a tentative D call TRBD2 (5 bases). V was shortened by 6 bases and J by 10 bases, with 10 bases between the two germline ends. Germline lookup yields CDR1 SQVTM and CDR2 ANQGSEA. This CDR3 contains 10 residues. CDR3 bases: TGCAGCGTCGGTCAGCGGGAGCAGTTCTTC. Amino acids: CSVGQREQFF.

CDR3 nucleotide sequence: TGCAGCGTTGAAAAAGGGGGTGGCTACACCTTC. It encodes CSVEKGGGYTF. The chain is built from TRBV29-1 and TRBJ1-2; a possible D gene is TRBD1 (6 bases). The germline gives CDR1 SQVTM, CDR2 ANQGSEA. This CDR3 contains 11 residues. With 2 bases removed from V and 7 bases from J, the gap between germline ends came to 8 bases.

CDR3 nucleotides: TGTGCCAGCAGTGACTCGCAGAGGGCGGCCGGGGAGCTGTTTTTT. Its translation is CASSDSQRAAGELFF. The V gene is TRBV6-4, the J gene TRBJ2-2; perhaps TRBD2 as D (5 bases). The CDR3 is 15 amino acids. Trimming pared 0 bases from V and 6 bases from J, leaving 11 bases between. Germline V CDR1 and CDR2: MRHNA, SNTAGT.

This sequence joins TRBV4-1 and TRBJ1-5; no definite D call. The length of the CDR3 is 15 residues. Trimming left V 1 base short and J 7 bases short, with 14 bases between. In germline, CDR1 is MGHRA, CDR2 YSYEKL. CDR3: CASSQAGAGDQPQHF. CDR3 DNA: TGCGCCAGCAGCCAAGCAGGCGCGGGAGACCAGCCCCAGCATTTT.

This clone was recorded a few times. V is TRBV13 and J is TRBJ1-1; D unclear. Germline CDR1 is PRHDT and CDR2 is FYEKMQ (reference sequence). V lost 5 bases, J lost 4 bases, and 11 bases lay in between. This CDR3 spans 13 amino acids. CDR3 sequence reads: CASSGGELTEAFF. In DNA form, the CDR3 reads TGTGCCAGCAGCGGCGGGGAACTCACTGAAGCTTTCTTT.

This chain uses TRBV7-9 with TRBJ2-3; 7 bases are shared with TRBD1. This CDR3 has 14 amino acids. Germline loops: CDR1 SEHNR, CDR2 FQNEAQ (reference sequence). Trimming at V came to 1 base and at J to 6 bases, leaving 4 bases not matched to a gene. The CDR3 loop reads CASSLGTGEDTQYF. In DNA, the CDR3 is TGTGCCAGCAGCTTAGGGACAGGAGAGGATACGCAGTATTTT.

This clone has only a few counts. The chain combines TRBV5-4 with TRBJ2-7; no reliable D call. V lost 0 bases to trimming and J lost 3 bases, with 4 bases between them. CDR3 length: 12 amino acids. Germline V lookup: CDR1 SGHNT, CDR2 YYREEE (reference sequence). The CDR3 sequence is CASSLANYEQYF. The CDR3, as DNA: TGTGCCAGCAGCTTGGCCAACTACGAGCAGTACTTC.

This clone was observed a handful of times. The chain couples TRBV19 to TRBJ1-6, with 7 bases lining up with TRBD1. Germline CDR1 is LNHDA and CDR2 is SQIVND (reference sequence). The trim removed 4 bases at V and 7 bases at J, leaving 4 bases unmatched. This CDR3 is 14 amino acids long. The CDR3 coding sequence is TGTGCCAGTAGTAGGAGGGACAGCAATTCACCCCTCCACTTT. Translation gives CASSRRDSNSPLHF.

This chain uses TRBV6-5 with TRBJ1-4; perhaps TRBD1 as D (6 bases). The V end lost 2 bases, the J end lost 7 bases, and 14 bases lay between the germline ends. Germline lookup yields CDR1 MNHEY and CDR2 SVGAGI. This CDR3 is built from 15 residues. The CDR3 is CASSYLQGSTEKLFF. CDR3 coding DNA: TGTGCCAGCAGTTACCTACAGGGATCAACTGAAAAACTGTTTTTT.

The rearrangement joins TRBV4-1 to TRBJ1-2, with D maybe TRBD1 (5 bases). Germline-derived CDR1 and CDR2 are MGHRA and YSYEKL. Trimming shortened V by 4 bases and J by 2 bases, and 17 bases separated the two germline ends. CDR3 length: 16 residues. The CDR3, as DNA: TGCGCCAGCAGCCCCCGAACCCTTCCAGGGAACTATGGCTACACCTTC. Protein: CASSPRTLPGNYGYTF.

The rearrangement uses TRBV4-1 and TRBJ1-4; TRBD1 aligns across 12 bases. The germline gives CDR1 MGHRA, CDR2 YSYEKL. Unmatched junction bases numbered 11, after V lost 0 bases and J lost 0 bases. CDR3 length: 21 residues. This CDR3 reads CASSQDPRGTGGPATNEKLFF. The CDR3 DNA follows: TGCGCCAGCAGCCAAGATCCGCGGGGGACAGGGGGCCCTGCAACTAATGAAAAACTGTTTTTT.

The rearrangement uses TRBV4-1 and TRBJ2-2; D uncertain. Per germline, CDR1 MGHRA and CDR2 YSYEKL. The CDR3 has 16 residues. V dropped 0 bases and J dropped 4 bases, with 12 bases sitting between them. CDR3 nucleotides: TGCGCCAGCAGCCAAGATCGAGCCCGAGGCACCGGGGAGCTGTTTTTT. This sequence encodes CASSQDRARGTGELFF.

This clone was counted a single time. V usage is TRBV30 and J usage is TRBJ2-7, with TRBD2 matching 8 bases. The junction had 11 bases not matched to a gene; V was cut back by 3 bases and J by 4 bases. CDR3 length: 15 amino acids. The V gene's germline CDR1 is GTSNPN and CDR2 SVGIG (reference sequence). The CDR3 DNA follows: TGTGCCTGGAGCGTAGCGGGAACCCCTACATACGAGCAGTACTTC. This encodes CAWSVAGTPTYEQYF. The full variable domain, its missing parts supplied by reference TRBV30 and TRBJ2-7, is SQTIHQWPATLVQPVGSPLSLECTVEGTSNPNLYWYRQAAGRGLQLLFYSVGIGQISSEVPQNLSASRPQDRQFILSSKKLLLSDSGFYLCAWSVAGTPTYEQYFGPGTRLTVT.

This clone was counted a few times. The V call is TRBV11-3, the J call TRBJ2-7; TRBD2 matches at 7 bases. The CDR3 loop spans 13 amino acids. Germline V gene sequence: CDR1 SGHNT, CDR2 YENEEA. V shed 7 bases, J shed 0 bases, and the junction held 3 bases outside the gene matches. Here the CDR3 reads CASTRDYSYEQYF. CDR3 DNA: TGTGCCAGCACCCGGGACTACTCCTACGAGCAGTACTTC.

J is TRBJ2-7 and V is TRBV27; 8 bases map to TRBD2. V trimming: 5 bases; J trimming: 3 bases; junction bases outside the gene matches: 3. Germline V gene sequence: CDR1 MNHEY, CDR2 SMNVEV (reference sequence). The CDR3 extends over 13 amino acids. CDR3 protein: CASSSGGNYEQYF. The CDR3 bases are TGTGCCAGCAGTAGCGGGGGAAACTACGAGCAGTACTTC.

The chain combines TRBV6-1 with TRBJ1-2, with D perhaps TRBD1 (5 bases). The CDR3 is 12 residues long. The V and J ends lost 4 bases and 8 bases respectively, with 11 bases between them. Germline assignment: CDR1 MNHNS and CDR2 SASEGT. CDR3 sequence (DNA): TGTGCCAGCAGTGTGGTAAAGGGGGGCTACACCTTC. It specifies CASSVVKGGYTF.

J is TRBJ1-1 and V is TRBV27; tentative D call: TRBD1 (6 bases). V gave up 6 bases and J gave up 7 bases, with 15 bases separating them. The germline CDR1 and CDR2 sequences are MNHEY and SMNVEV (reference sequence). The CDR3 is 13 amino acids. DNA of the CDR3: TGTGCCAGCAGGTCTGGACAGAGCTGTGAAGCTTTCTTT. It translates to CASRSGQSCEAFF.

V gene TRBV27 combines with J gene TRBJ1-2; 7 nucleotides match TRBD1. V gave up 3 bases and J gave up 8 bases; unmatched junction bases: 9. The length of the CDR3 is 14 residues. The V gene's germline CDR1 is MNHEY and CDR2 SMNVEV (reference sequence). The CDR3 DNA sequence: TGTGCCAGCAGTTTGTATGCAGGGGGGAGCGGCTACACCTTC. It translates to CASSLYAGGSGYTF.

This chain uses TRBV5-4 with TRBJ2-2; possibly TRBD2 for D (5 bases). The V end was cut by 4 bases, the J end by 2 bases, with 9 bases between. Germline CDR1 SGHNT, CDR2 YYREEE (reference sequence). This CDR3 comprises 14 residues. This CDR3 reads CASSPRTNTGELFF. CDR3 bases: TGTGCCAGCAGCCCTCGGACTAACACCGGGGAGCTGTTTTTT. The full variable domain, with the rest looked up from reference TRBV5-4 and TRBJ2-2, is ETGVTQSPTHLIKTRGQQVTLRCSSQSGHNTVSWYQQALGQGPQFIFQYYREEENGRGNFPPRFSGLQFPNYSSELNVNALELDDSALYLCASSPRTNTGELFFGEGSRLTVL.

The V gene is TRBV5-6, the J gene TRBJ1-2, with D possibly TRBD1 on 5 matching bases. This CDR3 has 15 residues. Trimming cost V 2 bases and J 9 bases, with 20 bases left between them. Germline CDR1 and CDR2: SGHDT and YYEEEE. The CDR3 DNA follows: TGTGCCAGCAGCTTTTATTTCAGGGAAGGTCACAGCTACACCTTC. Translation gives CASSFYFREGHSYTF.

This clone turned up a few times. The CDR3 reads CATSRPLPGGNGELFF. The DNA of the CDR3 is TGTGCCACCAGCAGACCCCTGCCCGGGGGTAACGGGGAGCTGTTTTTT. The genes are TRBV15 and TRBJ2-2; D is perhaps TRBD2 (6 bases). CDR1 LNHNV and CDR2 YYDKDF come from the germline V gene (reference sequence). This CDR3 is built from 16 residues. Trimming pared 2 bases from V and 7 bases from J, leaving 17 bases between.

V is TRBV7-8 and J is TRBJ1-4, with D maybe TRBD1 (6 bases). The germline gives CDR1 SGHVS, CDR2 FQNEAQ. The CDR3 loop spans 15 amino acids. V was trimmed by 1 base and J by 7 bases, leaving 13 bases between them. CDR3 nucleotide sequence: TGTGCCAGCAGCTTAGGGTACAGGGCAAGTGAAAAACTGTTTTTT. It specifies CASSLGYRASEKLFF.